This T cell receptor (beta chain) derives from a study of T cell repertoires in cytomegalovirus infection. Looking at the study overall: It was recently identified HLA-C-restricted and well-studied HLA-B-restricted CMV epitopes that the study used. Matching HLA type and CMV infection were both indicated by public TCR beta signatures.

This clonotype was seen ten or more times. What it binds is unknown. Study observations and caveats: In two of eight donors, the top clonotype was HLA-C-restricted CMV-specific. Using cumulative public TCR beta family frequency, the authors identified those who carried CMV together with the relevant HLA.

Each CDR3 protein gets one entry after TCRdb re-called the reads with MiXCR. The sample carries 110,000 or so distinct CDR3 sequences, 30% recorded once. The CDR3 sequence is 14 residues long. V was shortened by 6 bases and J by 3 bases, with 12 bases between the two germline ends. Germline CDR1 is MDHEN and CDR2 is SYDVKM. The sequence was collected from a human donor in good health (CMV status not recorded). Some clones in this sample may be carry-over from other donors' samples. The V gene is TRBV28, the J gene TRBJ1-5; no clear D gene. Sample: CD8+ T cells from cultured PBMCs, taken from culture after CMV antigen stimulation. The CDR3 sequence is CASRHTGINQPQHF. The CDR3 DNA follows: TGTGCCAGCAGACATACCGGGATCAATCAGCCCCAGCATTTT.